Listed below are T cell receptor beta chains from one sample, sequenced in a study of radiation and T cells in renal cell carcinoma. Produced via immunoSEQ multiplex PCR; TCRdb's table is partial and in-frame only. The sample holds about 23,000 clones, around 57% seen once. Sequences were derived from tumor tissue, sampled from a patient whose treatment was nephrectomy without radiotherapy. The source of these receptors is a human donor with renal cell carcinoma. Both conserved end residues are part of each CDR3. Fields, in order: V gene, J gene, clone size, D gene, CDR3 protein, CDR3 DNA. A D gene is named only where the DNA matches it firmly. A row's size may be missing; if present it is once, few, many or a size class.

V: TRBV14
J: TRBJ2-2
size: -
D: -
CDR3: CASSQEHSTGELFF
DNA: TGTGCCAGCAGCCAAGAGCACAGCACCGGGGAGCTGTTTTTT

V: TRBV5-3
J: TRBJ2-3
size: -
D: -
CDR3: CARSCPKRKRTDTQYF
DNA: TGTGCCAGAAGCTGCCCGAAAAGGAAGAGGACAGATACGCAGTATTTT

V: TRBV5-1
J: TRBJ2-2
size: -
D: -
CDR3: CASRRGTGTGELFF
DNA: TGCGCCAGCAGGCGGGGCACAGGAACCGGGGAGCTGTTTTTT

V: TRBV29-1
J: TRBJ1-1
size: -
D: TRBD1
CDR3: CSVGKGTVDTEAFF
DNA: TGCAGCGTTGGGAAGGGGACAGTTGACACTGAAGCTTTCTTT

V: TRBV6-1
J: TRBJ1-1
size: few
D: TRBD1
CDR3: CASNGQGWVTEAFF
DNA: TGTGCCAGCAATGGACAGGGGTGGGTCACTGAAGCTTTCTTT

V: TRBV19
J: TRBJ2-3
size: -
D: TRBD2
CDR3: CASKTSGGTDTQYF
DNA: TGTGCCAGCAAAACTAGCGGGGGGACAGATACGCAGTATTTT

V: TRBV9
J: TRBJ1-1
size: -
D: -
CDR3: CASSVRGGNTEAFF
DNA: TGTGCCAGCAGCGTACGAGGGGGGAACACTGAAGCTTTCTTT

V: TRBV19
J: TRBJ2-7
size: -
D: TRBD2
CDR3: CASSLYPPLRGSSYEQYF
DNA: TGTGCCAGTAGTCTCTACCCACCACTGCGGGGGAGCTCCTACGAGCAGTACTTC

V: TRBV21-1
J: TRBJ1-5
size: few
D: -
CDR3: CASSIHRQGGPQPQHF
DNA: TGTGCCAGCAGCATACATAGACAGGGGGGTCCTCAGCCCCAGCATTTT

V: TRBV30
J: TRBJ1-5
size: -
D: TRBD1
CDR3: CAWSVLGTGGGQPQHF
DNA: TGTGCCTGGAGTGTACTTGGGACAGGAGGTGGTCAGCCCCAGCATTTT

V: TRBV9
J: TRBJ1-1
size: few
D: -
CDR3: CASSVLPGGETEAFF
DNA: TGTGCCAGCAGCGTCCTCCCGGGGGGGGAAACTGAAGCTTTCTTT

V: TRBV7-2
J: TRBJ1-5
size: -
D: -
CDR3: CASSRQNSNQPQHF
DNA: TGTGCCAGCAGCCGACAAAATAGCAATCAGCCCCAGCATTTT

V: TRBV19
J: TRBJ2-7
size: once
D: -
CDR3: CASSIHRNTYEQYF
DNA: TGTGCCAGTAGTATTCACAGGAATACCTACGAGCAGTACTTC

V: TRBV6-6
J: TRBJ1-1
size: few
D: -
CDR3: CASSDWGPLQAFF
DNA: TGTGCCAGCAGTGATTGGGGGCCCTTGCAAGCTTTCTTT

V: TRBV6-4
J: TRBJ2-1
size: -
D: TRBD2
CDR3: CASSDALAGFDEQFF
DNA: TGTGCCAGCAGTGACGCACTAGCGGGGTTCGATGAGCAGTTCTTC

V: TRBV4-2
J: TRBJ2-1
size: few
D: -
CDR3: CASSPGGGNEQFF
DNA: TGTGCCAGCAGCCCCGGCGGAGGGAATGAGCAGTTCTTC

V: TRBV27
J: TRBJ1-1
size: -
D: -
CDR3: CASSLFSNTEAFF
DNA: TGTGCCAGCAGTTTATTCTCGAACACTGAAGCTTTCTTT

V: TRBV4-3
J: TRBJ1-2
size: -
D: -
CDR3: CASSQVGVNYGYTF
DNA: TGCGCCAGCAGCCAAGTTGGGGTGAACTATGGCTACACCTTC

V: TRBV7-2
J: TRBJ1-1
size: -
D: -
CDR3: CASSLVRVWAFF
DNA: TGTGCCAGCAGCTTAGTTAGAGTTTGGGCTTTCTTT

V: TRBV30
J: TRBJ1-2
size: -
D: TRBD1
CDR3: CAWRDPDRVYGYTF
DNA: TGTGCCTGGAGGGATCCCGACAGGGTATATGGCTACACCTTC

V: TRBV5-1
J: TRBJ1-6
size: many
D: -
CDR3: CASSLYGTVSPLHF
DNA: TGCGCCAGCAGCTTGTACGGGACTGTGTCACCCCTCCACTTT

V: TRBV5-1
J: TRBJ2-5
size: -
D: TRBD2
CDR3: CASSLEAGGGTQYF
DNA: TGCGCCAGCAGCTTGGAAGCGGGAGGGGGGACCCAGTACTTC

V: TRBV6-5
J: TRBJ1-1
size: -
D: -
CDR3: CASSYSPGEGTEAFF
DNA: TGTGCCAGCAGTTACTCCCCAGGGGAGGGGACTGAAGCTTTCTTT

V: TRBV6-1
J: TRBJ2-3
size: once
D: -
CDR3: CASSLRDTDTQYF
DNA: TGTGCCAGCAGTCTTCGGGACACAGATACGCAGTATTTT

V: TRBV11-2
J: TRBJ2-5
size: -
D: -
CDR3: CASSLDPRGQETQYF
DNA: TGTGCCAGCAGCTTAGATCCCCGGGGCCAAGAGACCCAGTACTTC

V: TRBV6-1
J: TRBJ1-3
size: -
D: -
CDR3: CASSDPLLTGNTIYF
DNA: TGTGCCAGCAGTGATCCCTTGTTGACTGGAAACACCATATATTTT

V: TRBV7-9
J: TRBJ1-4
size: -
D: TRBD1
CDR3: CASSGGQGHNEKLFF
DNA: TGTGCCAGCAGCGGAGGACAGGGCCATAATGAAAAACTGTTTTTT

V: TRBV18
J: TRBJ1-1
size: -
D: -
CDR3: CASSRGLNTEAFF
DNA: TGTGCCAGCTCCCGGGGGTTGAACACTGAAGCTTTCTTT

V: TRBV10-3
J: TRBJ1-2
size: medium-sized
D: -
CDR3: CAISEGRNYGYTF
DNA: TGTGCCATCAGTGAGGGCAGGAACTATGGCTACACCTTC

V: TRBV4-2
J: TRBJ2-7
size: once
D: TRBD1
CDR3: CASSLSRDSEYEQYF
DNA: TGTGCCAGCAGCCTGTCCCGGGACAGCGAGTACGAGCAGTACTTC

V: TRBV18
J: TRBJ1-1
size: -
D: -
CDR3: CASSPPLRGTEAFF
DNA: TGTGCCAGCTCACCACCGCTTCGGGGCACTGAAGCTTTCTTT

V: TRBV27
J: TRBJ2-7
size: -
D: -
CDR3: CASSLADATYEQYF
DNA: TGTGCCAGCAGTTTAGCGGACGCCACCTACGAGCAGTACTTC

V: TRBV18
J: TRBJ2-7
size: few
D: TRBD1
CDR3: CASSPLGQGAYEQYF
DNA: TGTGCCAGCTCACCACTGGGACAGGGGGCCTACGAGCAGTACTTC

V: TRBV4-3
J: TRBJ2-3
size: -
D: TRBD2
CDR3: CASSQGRRGGTDTQYF
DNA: TGCGCCAGCAGCCAAGGCCGGCGGGGGGGCACAGATACGCAGTATTTT

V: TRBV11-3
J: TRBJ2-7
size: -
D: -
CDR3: CASRYRAWGSYEQYF
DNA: TGTGCCAGCAGATACAGGGCTTGGGGATCCTACGAGCAGTACTTC

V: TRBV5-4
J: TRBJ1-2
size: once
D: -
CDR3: CASSQGAAAYGYTF
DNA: TGTGCCAGCAGCCAGGGAGCGGCGGCCTATGGCTACACCTTC

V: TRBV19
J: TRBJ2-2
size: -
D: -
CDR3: CASSITSANTGELFF
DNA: TGTGCCAGTAGTATAACAAGCGCGAACACCGGGGAGCTGTTTTTT

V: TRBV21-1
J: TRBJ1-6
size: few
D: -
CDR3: CASSKGVTGTPNSPLHF
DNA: TGTGCCAGCAGCAAAGGGGTCACAGGTACACCAAATTCACCCCTCCACTTT

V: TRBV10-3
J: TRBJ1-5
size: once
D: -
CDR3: CATGSPGASQPQHF
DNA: TGTGCCACAGGAAGCCCGGGGGCTAGTCAGCCCCAGCATTTT

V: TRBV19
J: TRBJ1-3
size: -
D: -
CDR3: CASSKIVGAGNTIYF
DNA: TGTGCCAGTAGTAAGATAGTAGGGGCAGGAAACACCATATATTTT

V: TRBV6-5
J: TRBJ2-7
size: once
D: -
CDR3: CASSRGEALSEQYF
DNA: TGTGCCAGCAGTAGGGGAGAGGCGCTCAGCGAGCAGTACTTC

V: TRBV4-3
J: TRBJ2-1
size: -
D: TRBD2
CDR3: CASSQDGTSGALYNEQFF
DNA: TGCGCCAGCAGCCAAGATGGGACTAGCGGGGCCCTTTACAATGAGCAGTTCTTC

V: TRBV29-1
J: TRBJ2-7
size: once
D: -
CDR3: CSVESPYSYEQYF
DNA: TGCAGCGTTGAATCCCCCTACAGTTACGAGCAGTACTTC

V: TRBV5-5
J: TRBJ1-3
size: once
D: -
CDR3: CASSQTGAGNTIYF
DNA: TGTGCCAGCAGCCAGACGGGGGCTGGAAACACCATATATTTT

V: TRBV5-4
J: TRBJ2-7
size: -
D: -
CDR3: CASSWSGQTYEQYF
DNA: TGTGCCAGCAGCTGGAGCGGACAGACCTACGAGCAGTACTTC

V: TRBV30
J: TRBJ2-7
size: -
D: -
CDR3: CAWNWGTGYEQYF
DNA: TGTGCCTGGAATTGGGGGACCGGCTACGAGCAGTACTTC

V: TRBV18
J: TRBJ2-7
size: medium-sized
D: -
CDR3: CASSPALGTVDYEQYF
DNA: TGTGCCAGCTCACCAGCGCTGGGGACGGTAGACTACGAGCAGTACTTC